The present entry profiles one TCR beta chain with its context. As yet, its antigen is unknown. TCRdb's copy holds only in-frame clones and misses some; the assay was immunoSEQ multiplex PCR. The repertoire has about 200,000 clones, more than 75% of them found once; the top ten carry 2%. The sample is drawn from a study of cytomegalovirus exposure and HLA in healthy donors. This CDR3 comprises 13 residues. The V and J ends lost 6 bases and 8 bases, in that order; junction bases with no gene match: 7. From germline, CDR1 is MDHEN and CDR2 SYDVKM. Broader study findings: The study flagged about 160 TCR beta chains as cytomegalovirus-associated. The finding came from a later analysis; first-cohort TCR clusters tended to co-occur in the approximately 120 validation repertoires. In vitro data verified three CMV-associated chains as specific for CMV antigens.

The genes are TRBV28 and TRBJ1-2, with 9 bases fitting TRBD1. Specimen: PBMCs. The TCR was taken from a woman aged 18-29 years in good health and CMV-seropositive. CDR3 residues: CASRITGGGGYTF. CDR3 bases: TGTGCCAGCAGAATCACAGGGGGCGGAGGCTACACCTTC.